Included here is one T cell receptor beta chain sequence, with context. The antigen is unknown. Here immunoSEQ multiplex PCR was the method, and the copy in TCRdb shows in-frame clones only, minus some. In the table there are 65,000 or so clones, 80% to 90% of which are singletons. The data originate from a study of Tregs in tolerant kidney transplant recipients. Related graft donors supplied nonmyeloablative bone marrow transplants, and mixed chimerism was transient. Thawed PBMCs were FACS-sorted into unstimulated CD4+CD25+CD127- regulatory T cells, CD4+CD25- non-regulatory cells, CD4 and CD8 cells. The trim removed 8 bases at V and 1 base at J, leaving 2 bases unmatched. In germline, CDR1 is ENHRY, CDR2 SYGVKD. This CDR3 spans 13 amino acids. Notes on the study in general: Changing PCR primers prevented nucleotide comparison between some patients' samples. Biological reproducibility was not directly addressed in this study.

The material sequenced was CD4+ T cells from blood (PBMCs), taken 6 months after the transplant. The receptor comes from a human patient who received a combined kidney and bone marrow transplant. Some of these T cells may belong to the graft donor. This chain joins TRBV10-3 and TRBJ1-1, with 9 bases identical to TRBD1. The CDR3 spells CAIGQGPNTEAFF. The CDR3, as DNA: TGTGCCATCGGACAGGGGCCGAACACTGAAGCTTTCTTT.